Sequencing of this T cell receptor (beta chain) was carried out in a study of Ad26.COV2.S vaccination and SARS-CoV-2 variants. The overall study: Once or twice, 56 days apart, Ad26.COV2.S was delivered intramuscularly.

Libraries were prepared by immunoSEQ multiplex PCR; TCRdb keeps only in-frame clonotypes and omits some of them. The sample lists about 350,000 clones; roughly 84% were seen once. The sample's treatment: 15 to 20 received Ad26.COV2.S at low or high dose, single or two shots; about 5 received placebo; per-sample allocation not given. On day 63 after the first injection, vaccine and placebo recipients gave samples. A Boston adult aged 18-55 years was the donor. Vaccination used an Ad26 vector expressing Wuhan-strain SARS-CoV-2 spike. This specimen was peripheral blood, taken in a trial of Ad26.COV2.S vaccine versus placebo. The receptor's source is a person between 18 and 65 years old who received the Ad26.COV2.S COVID-19 vaccine or a placebo.

The CDR3 bases are TGTGCCAGCTCATCCCGACTGGGGCAGGGGGAAAAACTGTTTTTT. Its translation is CASSSRLGQGEKLFF. This chain links TRBV18 with TRBJ1-4; TRBD1 might be the D (6 bases). V lost 5 bases and J lost 8, with 18 bases in between. The CDR3 runs 15 residues. From germline, CDR1 is KGHSH and CDR2 LQKENI.